The 18 T cell receptor beta chains below come from one sample, sequenced in a study of circulating and synovial CD4+ cells in juvenile arthritis. The method was immunoSEQ multiplex PCR; TCRdb's version includes in-frame clones alone and lacks a portion of them. The table shows some 33,000 clones, with roughly 94% occurring only once. Sequenced material: CD4+ T cells from blood. The receptors were gathered from a human donor with juvenile idiopathic arthritis.

The sample holds one count of this clone. CDR3 loop: CASSLRRGVDTQYF. The CDR3 region has the DNA TGTGCCAGCAGCTTAAGGAGGGGCGTAGATACGCAGTATTTT. The chain combines TRBV7-3 with TRBJ2-3, with D perhaps matching TRBD2 (6 bases). The germline CDR1 and CDR2 sequences are SGHTA and FQGTGA. The CDR3 sequence is 14 residues long. Trimming stripped 1 base from V and 5 bases from J, with 10 bases between.

The chain carries TRBV7-6 and TRBJ1-1; possibly TRBD1 for D (6 bases). Trimming left V 1 base short and J 0 bases short, with 9 bases between. Germline V gives CDR1 SGHVS, CDR2 FNYEAQ. CDR3 length: 15 amino acids. DNA for the CDR3: TGTGCCAGCAGCTTAGGGGGGGGCTTGAACACTGAAGCTTTCTTT. Its protein is CASSLGGGLNTEAFF.

This chain connects TRBV13 to TRBJ2-6, with D perhaps matching TRBD1 (5 bases). The CDR3 totals 15 residues. V lost 5 bases and J 2 bases, leaving 10 bases between the germline ends. The germline V gene encodes CDR1 PRHDT and CDR2 FYEKMQ (reference sequence). The CDR3 here is CASSRWGTGANVLTF. DNA of the CDR3: TGTGCCAGCAGCCGTTGGGGCACTGGGGCCAACGTCCTGACTTTC.

The rearrangement links TRBV7-2 to TRBJ2-7; 8 nucleotides match TRBD2. V was pared by 5 bases and J by 3 bases, with 15 bases of the junction left unmatched. Looked up from germline, CDR1 is SGHTA and CDR2 is FQGNSA. The CDR3 spans 17 residues. The CDR3 DNA sequence: TGTGCCAGCAGCAGCCGCGGGGGGTTTAATTCTCACTACGAGCAGTACTTC. Its translation: CASSSRGGFNSHYEQYF.

This clone is a singleton in its sample. The chain links TRBV18 to TRBJ2-3, with a weak D call TRBD1 (6 bases). Trimming took 6 bases from V and 8 from J, leaving 24 bases between them. CDR1 is KGHSH and CDR2 is LQKENI in the germline V gene. This CDR3 has 16 residues. DNA for the CDR3: TGTGCCAGCTCGGCGGACAGCCCCCGCAGAGGAGGTACGCAGTATTTT. Protein sequence: CASSADSPRRGGTQYF.

The genes are TRBV11-2 and TRBJ2-7, with D possibly being TRBD1 (5 bases). V was pared by 2 bases and J by 6 bases, with 17 bases between. Germline V gene data show CDR1 as SGHAT and CDR2 as FQNNGV. The CDR3 contains 15 residues. The CDR3 DNA follows: TGTGCCAGCAGCTTAATGGCAGGGAACGTTGGCGAGCAGTACTTC. This gives the protein CASSLMAGNVGEQYF.

For the CDR3, the DNA is TGTGCCAGCAGCGTACAGGGGGGTACAGAGACCCAGTACTTC. It specifies CASSVQGGTETQYF. This chain uses TRBV7-2 with TRBJ2-5; 8 positions agree with TRBD1. J lost 4 bases, V lost 5 bases, and 6 bases had no gene match. The CDR3 loop spans 14 amino acids. In germline, CDR1 is SGHTA, CDR2 FQGNSA. The full variable domain, completed using reference TRBV7-2 and TRBJ2-5, is GAGVSQSPSNKVTEKGKDVELRCDPISGHTALYWYRQSLGQGLEFLIYFQGNSAPDKSGLPSDRFSAERTGGSVSTLTIQRTQQEDSAVYLCASSVQGGTETQYFGPGTRLLVL.

The chain links TRBV7-2 to TRBJ2-3; D ambiguous. The CDR3 totals 16 residues. The V gene's germline CDR1 is SGHTA and CDR2 FQGNSA. Trimming took 0 bases from V and 4 from J, leaving 14 bases between them. This chain's CDR3 is CASSLAAGIGADTQYF. CDR3 DNA: TGTGCCAGCAGCTTAGCAGCTGGTATTGGAGCAGATACGCAGTATTTT.

This chain links TRBV29-1 with TRBJ1-2; 9 nucleotides agree with TRBD1. V was pared by 6 bases and J by 5 bases, with 7 bases of the junction left unmatched. Germline assignment: CDR1 SQVTM and CDR2 ANQGSEA. The CDR3 sequence is 13 residues long. The CDR3 region has the DNA TGCAGCGTCACAGGGGGCCGAAATTATGGCTACACCTTC. Amino acids: CSVTGGRNYGYTF.

This clone was seen only once. The chain recombines TRBV27 with TRBJ1-2; 8 bases agree with TRBD1. This CDR3 contains 17 residues. The ends lost 0 bases at V and 6 bases at J; junction bases unmatched: 12. CDR1 is MNHEY and CDR2 is SMNVEV in the germline V gene (reference sequence). DNA for the CDR3: TGTGCCAGCAGTTTATCGATTCAGGGGGCGCGCGGTAATGGCTACACCTTC. Amino acid sequence: CASSLSIQGARGNGYTF.

The chain uses TRBV7-2 and TRBJ2-5, with a weak D call TRBD2 (5 bases). Trimming removed 4 bases from V and 5 bases from J, with 11 bases in between. This CDR3 spans 13 amino acids. CDR1 is SGHTA, CDR2 FQGNSA, per germline. The CDR3 DNA follows: TGTGCCAGCAGCTCTAGCCCAACGGAGACCCAGTACTTC. This gives the protein CASSSSPTETQYF.

CDR3 bases: TGTGCCAGTAGTTGGTCCGACAGCAACTATGGCTACACCTTC. Translated, it gives CASSWSDSNYGYTF. The J gene is TRBJ1-2, the V gene TRBV19; tentative D call: TRBD1 (5 bases). The CDR3 runs to 14 residues. V was clipped by 5 bases and J by 2 bases, with 12 bases between them. Germline CDR1 LNHDA, CDR2 SQIVND (reference sequence).

The chain combines TRBV5-1 with TRBJ1-3; D ambiguous. The ends were cut back, 5 bases at V and 0 bases at J, with 9 bases in the middle. Germline values: CDR1 SGHRS, CDR2 YFSETQ. This CDR3 spans 14 amino acids. The CDR3 DNA follows: TGCGCCAGCAGTTCAGAGGACTCTGGAAACACCATATATTTT. It is translated as CASSSEDSGNTIYF.

The V call is TRBV7-2, the J call TRBJ1-1; 10 bases are shared with TRBD1. The CDR3 loop spans 15 amino acids. CDR1 is SGHTA, CDR2 FQGNSA, per germline. V trimming: 5 bases; J trimming: 8 bases; junction bases outside the gene matches: 11. This CDR3 is CASSRQGATRAEAFF. As DNA, the CDR3 is TGTGCCAGCAGCAGACAGGGGGCGACCCGTGCGGAAGCTTTCTTT.

J is TRBJ1-5 and V is TRBV15; the match to TRBD1 covers 9 bases. V gave up 1 base and J gave up 4 bases; unmatched junction bases: 8. Germline assignment: CDR1 LNHNV and CDR2 YYDKDF (reference sequence). The CDR3 totals 17 residues. CDR3 nucleotide sequence: TGTGCCACCAGCAGAGGGCAGGGACAGGGAAGAAATCAGCCCCAGCATTTT. It yields the protein CATSRGQGQGRNQPQHF.

V and J are TRBV5-6 and TRBJ1-5; D gene unclear. Germline CDR1 reads SGHDT; CDR2 reads YYEEEE. The CDR3 is 15 amino acids. Trimming left V 4 bases short and J 1 base short, with 12 bases between. The CDR3 here is CASSRGGLSNQPQHF. The CDR3, as DNA: TGTGCCAGCAGCCGGGGAGGGCTGAGCAATCAGCCCCAGCATTTT.

This chain connects TRBV10-3 to TRBJ1-2; D may be TRBD1 (5 bases). The germline gives CDR1 ENHRY, CDR2 SYGVKD. The CDR3 is 14 residues long. Trimming removed 11 bases at V and 8 bases at J, with 24 bases between. The CDR3 reads CASYRQTISEGYTF. CDR3 sequence (DNA): TGTGCCTCCTACCGACAGACCATTAGTGAAGGCTACACCTTC.

The chain couples TRBV7-2 to TRBJ2-1; D not resolved. The germline V and J ends were trimmed by 0 bases and 9 bases, with 9 bases remaining between them. Germline V lookup: CDR1 SGHTA, CDR2 FQGNSA. This CDR3 spans 13 amino acids. In DNA, the CDR3 is TGTGCCAGCAGCTTAGCCGAGAACTTTGAGCAGTTCTTC. Protein: CASSLAENFEQFF.